The rows below give T cell receptor beta chains drawn from one sample of a study of blood T cells in healthy people across ages. MiXCR was run by TCRdb on the 5' RACE reads, yielding one entry per CDR3 protein. The sample consists of around 990,000 distinct CDR3 sequences, roughly two fifths of them appearing once. Specimen: blood. The receptor source for this set is a man younger than 35 in good health. CDR3s include the opening cysteine and the closing phenylalanine or tryptophan. The order of the fields is D gene, J gene, clone size, V gene, CDR3 protein, CDR3 DNA. The D gene is left open where the match is weak. The listing skips clone size in some rows; elsewhere it reads once, few, many or a size class.

-	TRBJ1-2	-	TRBV7-9	CASSSAALLYGYTF	TGTGCCAGCAGCTCCGCCGCCCTCCTGTATGGCTACACCTTC
-	TRBJ1-1	once	TRBV6-1	CASSEGGEDTEAFF	TGTGCCAGCAGTGAAGGGGGGGAGGACACTGAAGCTTTCTTT
TRBD1	TRBJ2-7	-	TRBV12-5	CASGPPTGPHEQYF	TGTGCTAGTGGTCCCCCGACAGGGCCCCACGAGCAGTACTTC
-	TRBJ2-1	few	TRBV5-1	CASSLAQTDVQFF	TGCGCCAGCAGCTTGGCGCAGACGGATGTGCAGTTCTTC
TRBD1	TRBJ2-1	-	TRBV5-1	CASQNNRGREQFF	TGCGCCAGCCAAAATAACAGGGGACGTGAGCAGTTCTTC
-	TRBJ1-1	-	TRBV30	CAWSVRLNTEAFF	TGTGCCTGGAGTGTAAGATTGAACACTGAAGCTTTCTTT
-	TRBJ1-2	-	TRBV5-1	CASSSSHAGVNYGYTF	TGCGCCAGCAGCTCCTCACACGCAGGAGTCAACTATGGCTACACCTTC
-	TRBJ2-1	-	TRBV2	CASSEGTFNEQFF	TGTGCCAGCAGCGAAGGGACTTTTAATGAGCAGTTCTTC
-	TRBJ1-1	-	TRBV5-1	CASSLNVGTEAFF	TGCGCCAGCAGCTTGAATGTGGGTACTGAAGCTTTCTTT
-	TRBJ1-2	few	TRBV6-2/TRBV6-3	CASTSTTKNGYTF	TGTGCCAGCACCTCGACGACGAAAAATGGCTACACCTTC
-	TRBJ2-3	few	TRBV27	CASSIKGAGPGTDTQYF	TGTGCCAGCAGCATTAAGGGGGCGGGGCCAGGCACAGATACGCAGTATTTT
-	TRBJ2-5	few	TRBV7-9	CASSLAAEDIQGTQYF	TGTGCCAGCAGCTTAGCCGCCGAGGACATCCAAGGGACCCAGTACTTC
TRBD1	TRBJ1-5	-	TRBV2	CASSEGRSGGQPQHF	TGTGCCAGCAGTGAAGGCAGATCAGGGGGTCAGCCCCAGCATTTT
-	TRBJ2-5	few	TRBV6-2/TRBV6-3	CASSYAGTQETQYF	TGTGCCAGCAGTTACGCCGGGACTCAAGAGACCCAGTACTTC
-	TRBJ1-5	-	TRBV7-2	CASSLWKTLNSNQPQHF	TGTGCCAGCAGCTTATGGAAGACCCTAAATAGCAATCAGCCCCAGCATTTT
-	TRBJ1-6	few	TRBV14	CASSQMQPNSPLHF	TGTGCCAGCAGCCAAATGCAGCCCAATTCACCCCTCCACTTT
-	TRBJ2-1	-	TRBV20-1	CSARGGTSILHSYNEQFF	TGCAGTGCTAGAGGAGGGACTTCCATCCTCCACTCCTACAATGAGCAGTTCTTC
TRBD2	TRBJ2-5	-	TRBV7-8	CASSFTRTGLAWEQYF	TGTGCCAGCAGCTTTACAAGAACCGGACTAGCCTGGGAGCAGTACTTC
-	TRBJ1-2	-	TRBV3-1	CASSQGLAQGYGYTF	TGTGCCAGCAGCCAAGGTCTTGCACAGGGATATGGCTACACCTTC
-	TRBJ2-4	few	TRBV4-2	CASSQDPGRPLAKNIQYF	TGTGCCAGCAGCCAAGATCCTGGCAGACCACTAGCCAAAAACATTCAGTACTTC
-	TRBJ2-1	few	TRBV7-8	CASSAPLPGQRNEQFF	TGTGCCTCTTCAGCCCCCCTTCCGGGACAACGCAATGAGCAGTTCTTC
-	TRBJ2-3	-	TRBV28	CASSLQLVLDTQYF	TGTGCCAGCAGTTTACAACTTGTCCTAGATACGCAGTATTTT
-	TRBJ1-1	-	TRBV6-2/TRBV6-3	CASSYLIGHWNTEAFF	TGTGCCAGCAGTTACTTAATCGGACACTGGAACACTGAAGCTTTCTTT
-	TRBJ1-5	few	TRBV10-3	CAPWVGRQPQHF	TGTGCCCCATGGGTAGGCCGTCAGCCCCAGCATTTT
TRBD1	TRBJ2-7	-	TRBV5-6	CASSVDRTYEQYF	TGTGCCAGCAGCGTGGACAGGACCTACGAGCAGTACTTC
TRBD2	TRBJ2-3	-	TRBV11-2	CASSSAGLAGHTQYF	TGTGCCAGCAGCTCCGCGGGACTAGCGGGGCATACGCAGTATTTT
TRBD1	TRBJ2-1	few	TRBV9	CASSATGGEDYNEQFF	TGTGCCAGCAGCGCCACAGGGGGTGAGGACTACAATGAGCAGTTCTTC
TRBD1	TRBJ1-5	few	TRBV7-2	CASSSATGVGQPQHF	TGTGCCAGCAGCTCGGCGACAGGGGTGGGACAGCCCCAGCATTTT
-	TRBJ2-7	few	TRBV9	CASSNFPSSEQYF	TGTGCCAGCAGCAACTTCCCGAGCTCCGAGCAGTACTTC
TRBD2	TRBJ2-2	once	TRBV4-1	CASSQRALAGADTGELFF	TGCGCCAGCAGCCAAAGGGCCCTAGCGGGGGCTGACACCGGGGAGCTGTTTTTT
-	TRBJ2-7	-	TRBV20-1	CSAGGFSYEQYF	TGCAGTGCTGGCGGCTTCTCCTACGAGCAGTACTTC
TRBD2	TRBJ2-3	few	TRBV6-1	CASSDPVAGGYTDTQYF	TGTGCCAGCAGCGACCCTGTAGCGGGGGGATACACAGATACGCAGTATTTT